This passage covers 8 T cell receptor beta chains from one sample sequenced in a study of shared clonotypes between healthy human individuals. The assay was immunoSEQ multiplex PCR, and TCRdb's table has in-frame clones only and misses some. The sample lists about 180,000 clones; 90% to 95% were seen once. The sequenced material came from naive CD4+ T cells sorted from blood. Noted subset: CD45RA+ positively selected. The receptors here all came from a woman aged 25 to 39 in good health.

The CDR3 here is CASSFRGGHEKLFF. The CDR3 DNA sequence: TGTGCCAGTAGCTTCAGGGGAGGCCATGAAAAACTGTTTTTT. The V call is TRBV19, the J call TRBJ1-4, with a possible D match to TRBD1 (6 bases). Germline CDR1 and CDR2: LNHDA and SQIVND (reference sequence). CDR3 size: 14 residues. Trimming took off 6 bases at V and 6 bases at J, with 14 bases between the two ends.

The J gene is TRBJ2-7, the V gene TRBV27, with D uncertain. Trimming pared 2 bases from V and 2 bases from J, leaving 13 bases between. The CDR3 is made up of 15 amino acids. The germline CDR1 and CDR2 sequences are MNHEY and SMNVEV (reference sequence). The CDR3 spells CASSLGPPWAYEQYF. CDR3 nucleotides: TGTGCCAGCAGTTTAGGGCCACCTTGGGCCTACGAGCAGTACTTC.

This chain links TRBV5-4 with TRBJ2-7, with TRBD2 matching 10 bases. The CDR3 has 18 residues. The germline V gene has CDR1 SGHNT and CDR2 YYREEE (reference sequence). The V segment lost 0 bases and the J segment 3 bases; nucleotides outside the gene matches: 12. The CDR3: CASSLGSGSSGRFYEQYF. The CDR3 DNA sequence: TGTGCCAGCAGCTTGGGGAGTGGATCTAGCGGGAGATTCTACGAGCAGTACTTC.

The chain links TRBV5-1 to TRBJ1-2; TRBD1 is a possible D gene (5 bases). Trimming stripped 0 bases from V and 6 bases from J, with 15 bases between. The CDR3 contains 15 residues. In germline, CDR1 is SGHRS, CDR2 YFSETQ. CDR3 protein: CASSLGDEGIHGYTF. CDR3 nucleotides: TGCGCCAGCAGCTTGGGGGATGAGGGGATTCATGGCTACACCTTC.

This sequence joins TRBV7-2 and TRBJ2-7, with D possibly called TRBD1 or TRBD2 (7 bases each). This CDR3 comprises 13 residues. Germline V gene sequence: CDR1 SGHTA, CDR2 FQGNSA. Trimming removed 5 bases from V and 3 bases from J, with 11 bases in between. DNA of the CDR3: TGTGCCAGCAGCGCAGGGGGGGGCTACGAGCAGTACTTC. It encodes CASSAGGGYEQYF. The full variable domain, its missing parts supplied by reference TRBV7-2 and TRBJ2-7, is GAGVSQSPSNKVTEKGKDVELRCDPISGHTALYWYRQSLGQGLEFLIYFQGNSAPDKSGLPSDRFSAERTGGSVSTLTIQRTQQEDSAVYLCASSAGGGYEQYFGPGTRLTVT.

The chain carries TRBV30 and TRBJ1-5; TRBD1 might be the D (5 bases). Germline CDR1 reads GTSNPN; CDR2 reads SVGIG (reference sequence). This CDR3 spans 16 amino acids. V lost 3 bases and J 4 bases, leaving 19 bases between the germline ends. The CDR3 DNA follows: TGTGCCTGGAGCGAAAAAGGCGTTGGGGGGAATCAGCCCCAGCATTTT. As protein: CAWSEKGVGGNQPQHF.

The chain employs TRBV7-8 and TRBJ1-4; the D gene is possibly TRBD1 (5 bases). Per germline, CDR1 SGHVS and CDR2 FQNEAQ. The CDR3 has 15 residues. Trimming removed 1 base from V and 8 bases from J, with 14 bases in between. DNA for the CDR3: TGTGCCAGCAGCTTAGACGGGGAATCAGGGGAAAAACTGTTTTTT. Its translation is CASSLDGESGEKLFF. The full variable domain, its missing parts supplied by reference TRBV7-8 and TRBJ1-4, is GAGVSQSPRYKVAKRGQDVALRCDPISGHVSLFWYQQALGQGPEFLTYFQNEAQLDKSGLPSDRFFAERPEGSVSTLKIQRTQQEDSAVYLCASSLDGESGEKLFFGSGTQLSVL.

The chain is built from TRBV27 and TRBJ2-7; 15 bases match TRBD2. V was pared by 5 bases and J by 0 bases, with 5 bases of the junction left unmatched. The germline V gene has CDR1 MNHEY and CDR2 SMNVEV (reference sequence). There are 17 residues in the CDR3. In nucleotides, the CDR3 is TGTGCCAGCAGTATGGGACTAGCGGGAGGTTTCTCCTACGAGCAGTACTTC. This gives the protein CASSMGLAGGFSYEQYF.